A selection of T cell receptor beta chains follows, all from one sample in a study of beta chain features in type 1 diabetes. The data were produced by immunoSEQ multiplex PCR, yet TCRdb's version contains in-frame clones alone and is incomplete. This sample yields approximately 170,000 clones, of which around 8% are seen a single time; roughly 1% belongs to the top ten. Input material: central memory CD4+ T cells from blood. All receptors derive from a woman aged 40 to 49 with type 1 diabetes. CDR3s include the opening cysteine and the closing phenylalanine or tryptophan. The D gene is left open where the match is weak. Some rows have no size entry. The others give once, few or many, or a class for an expanded clone.

J gene | V gene | clone size | D gene | CDR3 DNA | CDR3 protein
TRBJ2-3 | TRBV5-1 | NA | NA | TGCGCCAGCAGCTTGAGCCCGGGAAGCACAGATACGCAGTATTTT | CASSLSPGSTDTQYF
TRBJ1-2 | TRBV7-8 | NA | TRBD1 | TGTGCCAGCAGCAATCAGGACAGGGGGCTCAATGGCTACACCTTC | CASSNQDRGLNGYTF
TRBJ2-7 | TRBV27 | NA | TRBD2 | TGTGCCAGCAGTACGGGACTAGGGGGAACCTACGAGCAGTACTTC | CASSTGLGGTYEQYF
TRBJ2-2 | TRBV7-8 | few | NA | TGTGCCAGCAGCCACAGGATAACGAACACCGGGGAGCTGTTTTTT | CASSHRITNTGELFF
TRBJ2-1 | TRBV25-1 | few | TRBD2 | TGTGCCAGCAGTGAAAGAGCGGGGAGCTCCTACAATGAGCAGTTCTTC | CASSERAGSSYNEQFF
TRBJ1-2 | TRBV29-1 | many | NA | TGCAGCGTTGAATCACAGGCAAGGAGTGGCTACACCTTC | CSVESQARSGYTF
TRBJ1-2 | TRBV5-4 | few | NA | TGTGCCAGCAGCTTTATGAGGAGCTACACCTTC | CASSFMRSYTF
TRBJ2-7 | TRBV7-2 | few | TRBD1 | TGTGCCAGCAGCCTCGGACAGGGGCGTAATCTGTACTTC | CASSLGQGRNLYF
TRBJ1-2 | TRBV5-1 | few | TRBD1 | TGCGCCAGCACTGGACAGGGGCCTTTAGGTGGCTACACCTTC | CASTGQGPLGGYTF
TRBJ2-6 | TRBV7-9 | NA | NA | TGTGCCAGCAACCCTCCGGGGCAGGGGTCTGGGGCCAACGTCCTGACTTTC | CASNPPGQGSGANVLTF
TRBJ2-1 | TRBV9 | NA | NA | TGTGCCAGCAGCGTAGCTACGGGGGTAGATGAGCAGTTCTTC | CASSVATGVDEQFF
TRBJ1-1 | TRBV12-5 | NA | NA | TGTGCTAGTGGTTCAGGGGCCGAAGCTTTCTTT | CASGSGAEAFF
TRBJ1-2 | TRBV29-1 | few | NA | TGCAGCGCTTCCGGACAGAAATATGGCTACACCTTC | CSASGQKYGYTF
TRBJ2-2 | TRBV5-1 | NA | NA | TGCGCCAGCAGCTCACCTAGGAGCACCGGGGAGCTGTTTTTT | CASSSPRSTGELFF
TRBJ2-1 | TRBV28 | few | TRBD2 | TGTGCCAGCAGTCCGCCGGGACTAGTTTTGTTCTTC | CASSPPGLVLFF
TRBJ2-3 | TRBV5-1 | NA | NA | TGCGCCAGCAGCTCCGGGACTTCCCTCACAGATACGCAGTATTTT | CASSSGTSLTDTQYF
TRBJ2-3 | TRBV5-1 | few | NA | TGCGCCAGCAGCACTGGCGGGGCTGCAGCAGATACGCAGTATTTT | CASSTGGAAADTQYF
TRBJ1-2 | TRBV25-1 | NA | TRBD1 | TGTGCCAGCAGTCCCGGGACAGGGAATCTTGGCTACACCTTC | CASSPGTGNLGYTF
TRBJ2-7 | TRBV5-6 | few | TRBD2 | TGTGCCAGCACCCTAAGGGGAGGGGTAGACGAGCAGTACTTC | CASTLRGGVDEQYF
TRBJ2-7 | TRBV7-9 | NA | NA | TGTGCCAGCAGCACTGGGCCCAACGAGCAGTACTTC | CASSTGPNEQYF
TRBJ2-7 | TRBV28 | many | TRBD1 | TGTGCCAGCAGACCAGTACAGGGGTGGACATACGAGCAGTACTTC | CASRPVQGWTYEQYF
TRBJ1-2 | TRBV9 | few | NA | TGTGCCAGCAGCCCCCAGAGTCAAACGAGGGGCTACACCTTC | CASSPQSQTRGYTF
TRBJ1-1 | TRBV7-9 | few | TRBD1 | TGTGCCAGCAGTCCACAGGGGACGAACACTGAAGCTTTCTTT | CASSPQGTNTEAFF
TRBJ2-3 | TRBV5-4 | NA | NA | TGTGCCAGCAGTCCCCCCGTTCCAGATACGCAGTATTTT | CASSPPVPDTQYF
TRBJ2-2 | TRBV5-6 | NA | TRBD1 | TGTGCCAGCAGCTTCCGGGACAGGAGGACCGGGGAGCTGTTTTTT | CASSFRDRRTGELFF
TRBJ2-1 | TRBV11-3 | NA | NA | TGTGCCAGCAGCTTGGTCCCAGACAATGAGCAGTTCTTC | CASSLVPDNEQFF
TRBJ1-2 | TRBV6-1 | NA | TRBD1 | TGTGCCATCAGTGAGCTCGGGACAGGGAAAGCTGGCTACACCTTC | CAISELGTGKAGYTF
TRBJ2-1 | TRBV9 | NA | NA | TGTGCCAGCAGCGTGAGTGAGCTGGGAAGGGGTGAGCAGTTCTTC | CASSVSELGRGEQFF
TRBJ1-2 | TRBV7-2 | NA | TRBD1 | TGTGCCAGCAGCTTAGTGGGACAGGGTGTCTATGGCTACACCTTC | CASSLVGQGVYGYTF
TRBJ2-3 | TRBV5-1 | NA | NA | TGCGCCAGCAGCTTGGCTCCTAGCCGGGGAGATACGCAGTATTTT | CASSLAPSRGDTQYF
TRBJ1-5 | TRBV28 | NA | NA | TGTGCCAGCAGACCTGCGGGGCTGGCGGGCAATCAGCCCCAGCATTTT | CASRPAGLAGNQPQHF
TRBJ2-2 | TRBV7-9 | few | NA | TGTGCCAGCAGCTTAGGAGGCGGCCGGCAGTCTGGGGAGCTGTTTTTT | CASSLGGGRQSGELFF
TRBJ1-2 | TRBV5-1 | few | NA | TGCGCCAGCACCTTGGCCGGGGAGAGCTACACCTTC | CASTLAGESYTF
TRBJ2-6 | TRBV5-1 | NA | NA | TGCGCCAGCAGCTTGGGAGGGGGTTCTGGGGCCAACGTCCTGACTTTC | CASSLGGGSGANVLTF
TRBJ2-1 | TRBV6-4 | NA | NA | TGTGCCAGCAGTGACTCGTTCGATCAACACGAGCAGTTCTTC | CASSDSFDQHEQFF
TRBJ1-1 | TRBV2 | NA | NA | TGTGCCAGCAAGCCCCCTAACAGGGCCGCGAACACTGAAGCTTTCTTT | CASKPPNRAANTEAFF
TRBJ2-5 | TRBV5-4 | few | NA | TGTGCCAGCAGCCTGAGGGATCCAGGAAGAGAGACCCAGTACTTC | CASSLRDPGRETQYF
TRBJ2-7 | TRBV5-1 | NA | TRBD1 | TGCGCCAGCAGCTCGACAGGGTTTAACTACGAGCAGTACTTC | CASSSTGFNYEQYF
TRBJ2-7 | TRBV4-3 | NA | NA | TGCGCCAGCAGCCAAGAAGGGGACGAGCAGTACTTC | CASSQEGDEQYF
TRBJ2-1 | TRBV19 | few | TRBD2 | TGTGCCAGTAAGTGGACTAGCGGGAGAAATGAGCAGTTCTTC | CASKWTSGRNEQFF
TRBJ2-7 | TRBV30 | few | TRBD2 | TGTGCCTGGAGTGTCCTAGCGGGGTCTCAGTACTACGAGCAGTACTTC | CAWSVLAGSQYYEQYF
TRBJ1-1 | TRBV2 | NA | NA | TGTGCCAGCAGGGAACAGGTAATCGCTGAAGCTTTCTTT | CASREQVIAEAFF
TRBJ1-2 | TRBV7-9 | few | NA | TGTGCCAGCAGCCCCGGTAATGCTAACTATGGCTACACCTTC | CASSPGNANYGYTF
TRBJ2-1 | TRBV7-9 | few | TRBD2 | TGTGCCAGCAGCCGGGGGGATAGAAGGCAGTTCTTC | CASSRGDRRQFF